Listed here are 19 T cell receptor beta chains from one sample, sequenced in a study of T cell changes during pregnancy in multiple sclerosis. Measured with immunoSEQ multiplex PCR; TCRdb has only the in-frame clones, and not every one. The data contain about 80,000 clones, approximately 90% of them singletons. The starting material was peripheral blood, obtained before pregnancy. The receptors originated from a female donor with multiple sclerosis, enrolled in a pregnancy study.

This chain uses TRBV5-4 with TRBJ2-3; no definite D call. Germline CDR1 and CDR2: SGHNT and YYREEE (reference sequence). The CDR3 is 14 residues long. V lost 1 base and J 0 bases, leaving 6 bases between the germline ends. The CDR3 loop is CASSLTPSTDTQYF. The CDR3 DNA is TGTGCCAGCAGCTTGACACCTAGCACAGATACGCAGTATTTT. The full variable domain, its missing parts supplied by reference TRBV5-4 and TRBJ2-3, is ETGVTQSPTHLIKTRGQQVTLRCSSQSGHNTVSWYQQALGQGPQFIFQYYREEENGRGNFPPRFSGLQFPNYSSELNVNALELDDSALYLCASSLTPSTDTQYFGPGTRLTVL.

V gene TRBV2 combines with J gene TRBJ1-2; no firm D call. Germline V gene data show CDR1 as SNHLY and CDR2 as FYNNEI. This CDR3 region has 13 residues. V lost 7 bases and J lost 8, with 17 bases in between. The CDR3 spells CASTPDARGGYTF. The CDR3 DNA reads TGTGCCAGCACACCCGACGCTCGGGGAGGCTACACCTTC.

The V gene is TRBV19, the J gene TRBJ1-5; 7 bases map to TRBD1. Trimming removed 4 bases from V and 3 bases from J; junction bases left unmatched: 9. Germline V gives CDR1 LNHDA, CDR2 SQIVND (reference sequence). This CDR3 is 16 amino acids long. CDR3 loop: CASSTQGQSFNQPQHF. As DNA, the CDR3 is TGTGCCAGTAGTACCCAGGGACAGTCCTTCAATCAGCCCCAGCATTTT.

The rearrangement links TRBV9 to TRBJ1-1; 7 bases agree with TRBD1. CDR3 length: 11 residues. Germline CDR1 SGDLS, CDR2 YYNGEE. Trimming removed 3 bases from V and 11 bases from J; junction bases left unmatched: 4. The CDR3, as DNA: TGTGCCAGCAGCGCCGGGACAGCCGCTTTCTTT. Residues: CASSAGTAAFF.

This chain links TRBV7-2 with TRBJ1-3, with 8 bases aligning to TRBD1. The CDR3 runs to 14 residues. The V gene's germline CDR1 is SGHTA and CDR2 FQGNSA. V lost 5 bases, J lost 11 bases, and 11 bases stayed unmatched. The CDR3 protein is CASSTRQGTQSIYF. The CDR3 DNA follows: TGTGCCAGCAGCACCCGACAGGGGACTCAATCCATATATTTT.

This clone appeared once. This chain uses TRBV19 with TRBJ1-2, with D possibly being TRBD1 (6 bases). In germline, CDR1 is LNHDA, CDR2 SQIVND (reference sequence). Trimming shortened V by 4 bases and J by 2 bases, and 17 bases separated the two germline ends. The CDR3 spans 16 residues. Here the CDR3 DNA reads TGTGCCAGTAGTACTCAAGTCGCGGGGGCGAACTATGGCTACACCTTC. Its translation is CASSTQVAGANYGYTF. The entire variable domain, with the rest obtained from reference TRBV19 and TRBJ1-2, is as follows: DGGITQSPKYLFRKEGQNVTLSCEQNLNHDAMYWYRQDPGQGLRLIYYSQIVNDFQKGDIAEGYSVSREKKESFPLTVTSAQKNPTAFYLCASSTQVAGANYGYTFGSGTRLTVV.

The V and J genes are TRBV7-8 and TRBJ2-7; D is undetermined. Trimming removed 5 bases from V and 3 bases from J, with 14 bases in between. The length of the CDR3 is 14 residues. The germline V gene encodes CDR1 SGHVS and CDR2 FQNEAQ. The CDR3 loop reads CASSQHHSIYEQYF. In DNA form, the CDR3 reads TGTGCCAGCAGCCAACACCACAGCATCTACGAGCAGTACTTC.

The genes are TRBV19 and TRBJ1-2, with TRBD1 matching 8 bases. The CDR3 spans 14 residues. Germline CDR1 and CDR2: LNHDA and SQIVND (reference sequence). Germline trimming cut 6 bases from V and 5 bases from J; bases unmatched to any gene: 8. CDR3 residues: CASRKDRGRYGYTF. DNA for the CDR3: TGTGCCAGTAGAAAAGACAGGGGAAGGTATGGCTACACCTTC.

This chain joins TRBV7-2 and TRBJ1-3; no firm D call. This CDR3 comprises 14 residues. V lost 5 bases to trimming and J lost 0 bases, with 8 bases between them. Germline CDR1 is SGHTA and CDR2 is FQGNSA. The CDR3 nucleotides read TGTGCCAGCAGCCCAAGCCTCTCTGGAAACACCATATATTTT. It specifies CASSPSLSGNTIYF.

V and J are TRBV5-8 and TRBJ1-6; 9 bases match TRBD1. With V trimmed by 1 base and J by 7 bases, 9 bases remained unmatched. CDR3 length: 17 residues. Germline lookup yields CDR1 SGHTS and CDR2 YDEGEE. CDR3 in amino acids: CASSLISTGGYNSPLHF. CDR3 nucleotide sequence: TGTGCCAGCAGCTTGATCTCGACAGGGGGTTACAATTCACCCCTCCACTTT. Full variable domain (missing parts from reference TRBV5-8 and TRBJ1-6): EAGVTQSPTHLIKTRGQQATLRCSPISGHTSVYWYQQALGLGLQFLLWYDEGEERNRGNFPPRFSGRQFPNYSSELNVNALELEDSALYLCASSLISTGGYNSPLHFGNGTRLTVT.

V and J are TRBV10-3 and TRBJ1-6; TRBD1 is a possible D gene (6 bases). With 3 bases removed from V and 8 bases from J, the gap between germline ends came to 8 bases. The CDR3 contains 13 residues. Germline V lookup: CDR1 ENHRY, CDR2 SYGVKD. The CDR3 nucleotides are TGTGCCATCAGTGAACAGGGAGATTCACCCCTCCACTTT. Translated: CAISEQGDSPLHF.

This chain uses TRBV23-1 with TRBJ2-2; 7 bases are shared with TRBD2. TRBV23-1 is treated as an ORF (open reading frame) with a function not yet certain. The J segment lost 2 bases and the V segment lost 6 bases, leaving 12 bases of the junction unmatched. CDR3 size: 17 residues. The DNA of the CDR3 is TGCGCCAGCAGCGGGGGGTGTCGGGCCCCTAACACCGGGGAGCTGTTTTTT. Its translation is CASSGGCRAPNTGELFF.

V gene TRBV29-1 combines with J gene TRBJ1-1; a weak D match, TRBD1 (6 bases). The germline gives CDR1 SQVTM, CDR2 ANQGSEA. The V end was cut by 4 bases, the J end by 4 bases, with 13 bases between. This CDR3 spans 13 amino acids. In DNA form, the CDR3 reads TGCAGCGTTGCTACAGGGTTTTTCACTGAAGCTTTCTTT. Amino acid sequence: CSVATGFFTEAFF.

Here the CDR3 reads CASIEQGRRNTEAFF. The DNA of the CDR3 is TGTGCCAGCATCGAACAGGGTCGGCGGAACACTGAAGCTTTCTTT. The gene calls are TRBV11-2 and TRBJ1-1; D might be TRBD1 (6 bases). Germline V lookup: CDR1 SGHAT, CDR2 FQNNGV. This CDR3 is 15 amino acids long. V was cut by 7 bases and J by 1 base, with 16 bases left in between.

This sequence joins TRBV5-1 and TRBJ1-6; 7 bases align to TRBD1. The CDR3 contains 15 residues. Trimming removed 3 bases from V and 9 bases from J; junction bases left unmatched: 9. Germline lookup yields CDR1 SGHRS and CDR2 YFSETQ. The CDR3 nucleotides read TGCGCCAGCAGCTCCCGGGACAGCAGTTTTTCACCCCTCCACTTT. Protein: CASSSRDSSFSPLHF.

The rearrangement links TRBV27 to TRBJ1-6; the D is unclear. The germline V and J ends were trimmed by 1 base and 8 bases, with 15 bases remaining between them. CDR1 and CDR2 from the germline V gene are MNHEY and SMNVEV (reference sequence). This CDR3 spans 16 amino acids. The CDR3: CASSLLVAVADSPLHF. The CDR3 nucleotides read TGTGCCAGCAGTTTATTGGTCGCGGTGGCGGATTCACCCCTCCACTTT.

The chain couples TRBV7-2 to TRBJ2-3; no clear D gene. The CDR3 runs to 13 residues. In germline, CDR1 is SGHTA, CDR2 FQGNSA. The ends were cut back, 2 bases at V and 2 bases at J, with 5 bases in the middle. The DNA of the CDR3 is TGTGCCAGCAGCTTATTACACACAGATACGCAGTATTTT. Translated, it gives CASSLLHTDTQYF.

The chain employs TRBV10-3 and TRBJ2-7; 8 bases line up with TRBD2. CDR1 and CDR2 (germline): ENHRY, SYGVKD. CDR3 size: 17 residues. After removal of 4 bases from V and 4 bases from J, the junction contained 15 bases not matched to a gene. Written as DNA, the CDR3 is TGTGCCATCAGTGGGTTCGCGGGGGGAAAATTATCTTACGAGCAGTACTTC. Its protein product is CAISGFAGGKLSYEQYF.

CDR3 region: CASNTGRGVNTEAFF. The CDR3 bases are TGTGCCAGCAATACAGGACGAGGCGTGAACACTGAAGCTTTCTTT. This chain connects TRBV6-1 to TRBJ1-1; D possibly corresponds to TRBD1 (5 bases). This CDR3 contains 15 residues. Looked up from germline, CDR1 is MNHNS and CDR2 is SASEGT. V was trimmed by 7 bases and J by 0 bases, leaving 15 bases between them.